This T cell receptor beta chain is from a study of CD8+ T cells in alopecia areata. In the study overall: At a dose of 5 to 10 mg twice daily, oral tofacitinib was given to treated patients. Study-wide results and caveats: For lesional scalp, especially alopecia totalis/universalis, clonality was higher than in normal scalp.

Notes on this clone: The antigen is unknown.

Germline V gene data show CDR1 as GTSNPN and CDR2 as SVGIG (reference sequence). This CDR3 is built from 13 residues. The V gene lost 0 bases and the J gene lost 1 base, with 5 bases spanning the gap. Sequencing templates came from extracted RNA that was reverse transcribed into cDNA. Data came from immunoSEQ multiplex PCR; TCRdb stores just in-frame clones and leaves some out. Here the sample spans about 180,000 clones, 59% being singletons. The TCR sequence derives from a human donor with alopecia areata. This chain links TRBV30 with TRBJ2-3; no clear D gene. The sample consisted of CD4+ T cells sorted from blood, taken at week 0. In DNA form, the CDR3 reads TGTGCCTGGAGTGTTGAGGGCACAGATACGCAGTATTTT. As protein: CAWSVEGTDTQYF. Filled out from reference TRBV30 and TRBJ2-3, the complete variable domain reads SQTIHQWPATLVQPVGSPLSLECTVEGTSNPNLYWYRQAAGRGLQLLFYSVGIGQISSEVPQNLSASRPQDRQFILSSKKLLLSDSGFYLCAWSVEGTDTQYFGPGTRLTVL.